This entry features one TCR beta chain sequence. Its antigen is still unknown. This CDR3 has 14 residues. CDR1 is GTSNPN and CDR2 is SVGIG in the germline V gene (reference sequence). Trimming shortened V by 4 bases and J by 4 bases, and 14 bases separated the two germline ends. The data derive from a study of cytomegalovirus exposure and HLA in healthy donors. Study overall: The 120 or so validation repertoires used the same platform as the roughly 670 first-cohort repertoires, a later analysis reported.

Using immunoSEQ multiplex PCR, the repertoire was profiled, and TCRdb retains in-frame clones only, with some absent. This table holds roughly 230,000 clones, roughly 87% found once. Overall study results and limits: Most TCR sequences proved rare, with some public TCRs found in many donors. Cytomegalovirus association was listed for 150 or so TCR beta chains.

The TCR comes from a woman in her 30s in good health and CMV-seronegative. The chain recombines TRBV30 with TRBJ2-4; D possibly uses TRBD1 or TRBD2 (5 bases each). Input material: PBMCs. CDR3 nucleotide sequence: TGTGCCTGGACCCCCCGGGACCTTAAAAACATTCAGTACTTC. It encodes CAWTPRDLKNIQYF.